Listed below are T cell receptor beta chains from one sample, sequenced in a study of blood T cell repertoires in COVID-19. This table comes from immunoSEQ multiplex PCR, and its TCRdb copy is limited to in-frame clones, with some not included. The sample has hundreds of thousands of clones, around 87% seen once; the top ten hold just under 6.5%. Sequenced: peripheral blood. These receptors came from a woman between 45 and 60 years old with COVID-19, enrolled during active disease. Both conserved end residues are trimmed from each CDR3.

V gene: TRBV5-1; CDR3 protein: ASSPSPDRSSYNEQF
V gene: TRBV5-1; CDR3 protein: ASSWGTANTEAF
V gene: TRBV7-2; CDR3 protein: ASSLGGQYSNQPQH
V gene: TRBV5-4; CDR3 protein: ASSFPLAGKETQY
V gene: TRBV11-2; CDR3 protein: ASSFRTSRISTDTQY
V gene: TRBV10-3; CDR3 protein: AIDTKWGELF
V gene: TRBV24-1; CDR3 protein: ATSDLTSGGTEQF
V gene: TRBV19; CDR3 protein: ATSGTGYYEQY
V gene: TRBV4-1; CDR3 protein: ASSPIKRLDSYEQY
V gene: TRBV11-2; CDR3 protein: ASSLGGDGTGELF
V gene: TRBV5-5; CDR3 protein: ASSLAETSPANTGELF
V gene: TRBV7-2; CDR3 protein: ASSSRGDTQY
V gene: TRBV6-1; CDR3 protein: ASSEGVEAEAF
V gene: TRBV30; CDR3 protein: AWKRGDYTEAF